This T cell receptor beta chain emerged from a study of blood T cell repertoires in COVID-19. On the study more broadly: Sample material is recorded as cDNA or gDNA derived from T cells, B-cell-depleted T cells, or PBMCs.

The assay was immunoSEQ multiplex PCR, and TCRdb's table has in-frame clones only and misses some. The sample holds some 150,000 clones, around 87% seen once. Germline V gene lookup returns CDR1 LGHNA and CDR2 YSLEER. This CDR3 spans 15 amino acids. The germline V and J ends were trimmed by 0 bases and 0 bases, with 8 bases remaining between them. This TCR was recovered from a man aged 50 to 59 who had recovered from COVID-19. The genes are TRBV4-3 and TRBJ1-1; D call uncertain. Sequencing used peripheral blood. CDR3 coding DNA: TGCGCCAGCAGCCAAGATCGAGGGCTGAACACTGAAGCTTTCTTT. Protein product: CASSQDRGLNTEAFF.